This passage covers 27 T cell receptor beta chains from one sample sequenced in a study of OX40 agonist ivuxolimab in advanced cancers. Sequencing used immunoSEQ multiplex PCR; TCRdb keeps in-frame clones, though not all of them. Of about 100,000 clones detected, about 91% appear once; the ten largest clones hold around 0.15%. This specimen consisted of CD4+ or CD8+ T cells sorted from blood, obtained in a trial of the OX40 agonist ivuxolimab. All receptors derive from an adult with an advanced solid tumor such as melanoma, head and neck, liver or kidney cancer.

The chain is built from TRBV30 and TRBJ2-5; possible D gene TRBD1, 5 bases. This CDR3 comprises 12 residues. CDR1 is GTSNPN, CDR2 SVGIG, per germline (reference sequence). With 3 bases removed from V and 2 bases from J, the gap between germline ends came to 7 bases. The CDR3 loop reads CAWRRQQETQYF. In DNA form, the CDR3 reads TGTGCCTGGAGGAGACAGCAAGAGACCCAGTACTTC.

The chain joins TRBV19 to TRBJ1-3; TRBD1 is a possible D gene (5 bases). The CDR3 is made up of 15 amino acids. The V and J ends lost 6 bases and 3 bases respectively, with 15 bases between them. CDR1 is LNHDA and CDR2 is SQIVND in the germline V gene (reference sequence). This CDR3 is CASSRSRGSGNTIYF. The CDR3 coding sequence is TGTGCCAGTAGCAGAAGCCGGGGCAGTGGAAACACCATATATTTT.

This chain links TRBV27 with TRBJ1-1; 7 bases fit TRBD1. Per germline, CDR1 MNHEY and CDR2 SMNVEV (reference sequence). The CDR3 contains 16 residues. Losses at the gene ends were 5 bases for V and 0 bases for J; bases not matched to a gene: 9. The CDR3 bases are TGTGCCAGCAGTCCCTCGAGGGGGCGAATGAACACTGAAGCTTTCTTT. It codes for CASSPSRGRMNTEAFF.

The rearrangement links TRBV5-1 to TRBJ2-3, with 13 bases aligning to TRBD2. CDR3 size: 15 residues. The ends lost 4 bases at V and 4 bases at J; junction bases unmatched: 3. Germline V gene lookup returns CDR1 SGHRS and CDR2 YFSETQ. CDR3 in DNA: TGCGCCAGCAGCCGACTAGCGGGGGGCTCAGATACGCAGTATTTT. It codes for CASSRLAGGSDTQYF.

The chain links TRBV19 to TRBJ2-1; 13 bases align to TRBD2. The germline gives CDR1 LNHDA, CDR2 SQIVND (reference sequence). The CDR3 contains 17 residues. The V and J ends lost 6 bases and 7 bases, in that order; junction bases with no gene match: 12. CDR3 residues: CASRRGLAGLVPNEQFF. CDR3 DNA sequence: TGTGCCAGTAGGCGGGGACTAGCGGGGCTGGTGCCAAATGAGCAGTTCTTC.

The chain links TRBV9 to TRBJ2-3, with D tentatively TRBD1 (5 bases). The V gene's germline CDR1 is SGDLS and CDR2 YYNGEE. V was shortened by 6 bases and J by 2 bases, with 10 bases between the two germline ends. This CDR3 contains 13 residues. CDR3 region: CASKAGPTDTQYF. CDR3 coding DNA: TGTGCCAGCAAGGCAGGGCCCACAGATACGCAGTATTTT.

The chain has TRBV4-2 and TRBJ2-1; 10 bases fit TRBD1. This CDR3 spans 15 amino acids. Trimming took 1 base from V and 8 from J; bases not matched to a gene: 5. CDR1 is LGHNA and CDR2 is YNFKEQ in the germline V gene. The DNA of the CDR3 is TGTGCCAGCAGCCAAGCCGGGACAGGGGTCCATGAGCAGTTCTTC. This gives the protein CASSQAGTGVHEQFF.

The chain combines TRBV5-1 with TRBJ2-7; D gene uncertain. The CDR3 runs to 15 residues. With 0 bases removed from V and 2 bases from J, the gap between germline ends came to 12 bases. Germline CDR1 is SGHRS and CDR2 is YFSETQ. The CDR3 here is CASSLGRTETYEQYF. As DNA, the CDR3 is TGCGCCAGCAGCTTGGGTAGGACGGAGACCTACGAGCAGTACTTC.

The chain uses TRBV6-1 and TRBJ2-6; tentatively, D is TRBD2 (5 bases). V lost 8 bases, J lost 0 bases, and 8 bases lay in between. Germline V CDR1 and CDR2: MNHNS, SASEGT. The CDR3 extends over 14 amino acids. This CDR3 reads CASSTNSGANVLTF. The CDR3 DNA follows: TGTGCCAGCTCGACTAACTCTGGGGCCAACGTCCTGACTTTC.

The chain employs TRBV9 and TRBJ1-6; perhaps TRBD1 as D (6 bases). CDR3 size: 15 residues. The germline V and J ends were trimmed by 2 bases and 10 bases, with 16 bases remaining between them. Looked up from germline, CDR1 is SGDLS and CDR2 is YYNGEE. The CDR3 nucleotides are TGTGCCAGCAGCGTTCGGGGGGCGAAAGACTCACCCCTCCACTTT. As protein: CASSVRGAKDSPLHF.

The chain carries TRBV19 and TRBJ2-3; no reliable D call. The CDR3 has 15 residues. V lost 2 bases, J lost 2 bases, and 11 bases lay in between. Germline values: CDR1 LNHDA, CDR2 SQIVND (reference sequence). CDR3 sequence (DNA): TGTGCCAGTAGTATACTAGGGTCGTCCACAGATACGCAGTATTTT. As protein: CASSILGSSTDTQYF.

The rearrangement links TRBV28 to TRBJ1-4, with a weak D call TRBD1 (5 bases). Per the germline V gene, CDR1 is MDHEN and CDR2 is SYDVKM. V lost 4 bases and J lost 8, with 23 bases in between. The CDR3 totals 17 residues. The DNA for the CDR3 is TGTGCCAGCAGTTCCACCGGGGCAGGGAATTGGCAAGAAAAACTGTTTTTT. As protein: CASSSTGAGNWQEKLFF.

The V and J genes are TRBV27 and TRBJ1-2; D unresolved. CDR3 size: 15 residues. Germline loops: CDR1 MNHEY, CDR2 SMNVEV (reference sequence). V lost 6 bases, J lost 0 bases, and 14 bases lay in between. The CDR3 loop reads CASRLQSAPNYGYTF. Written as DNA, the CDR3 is TGTGCCAGCAGGCTACAGTCTGCGCCTAACTATGGCTACACCTTC.

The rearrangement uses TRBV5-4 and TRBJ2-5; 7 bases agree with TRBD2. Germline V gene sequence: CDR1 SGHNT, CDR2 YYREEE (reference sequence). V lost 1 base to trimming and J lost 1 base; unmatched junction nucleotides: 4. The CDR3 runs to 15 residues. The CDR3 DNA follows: TGTGCCAGCAGCTTGCAGCGGGGCGTCCAAGAGACCCAGTACTTC. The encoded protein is CASSLQRGVQETQYF. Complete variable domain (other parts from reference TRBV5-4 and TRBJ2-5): ETGVTQSPTHLIKTRGQQVTLRCSSQSGHNTVSWYQQALGQGPQFIFQYYREEENGRGNFPPRFSGLQFPNYSSELNVNALELDDSALYLCASSLQRGVQETQYFGPGTRLLVL.

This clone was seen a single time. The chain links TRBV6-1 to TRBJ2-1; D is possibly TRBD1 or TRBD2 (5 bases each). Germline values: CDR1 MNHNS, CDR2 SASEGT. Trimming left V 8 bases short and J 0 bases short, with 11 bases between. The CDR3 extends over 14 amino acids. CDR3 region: CASEGSSSYNEQFF. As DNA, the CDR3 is TGTGCCAGCGAGGGGTCGAGCTCCTACAATGAGCAGTTCTTC.

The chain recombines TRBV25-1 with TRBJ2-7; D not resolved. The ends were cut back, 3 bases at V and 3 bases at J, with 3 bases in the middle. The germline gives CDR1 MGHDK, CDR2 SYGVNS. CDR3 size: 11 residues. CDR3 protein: CASSENYEQYF. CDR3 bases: TGTGCCAGCAGTGAGAACTACGAGCAGTACTTC.

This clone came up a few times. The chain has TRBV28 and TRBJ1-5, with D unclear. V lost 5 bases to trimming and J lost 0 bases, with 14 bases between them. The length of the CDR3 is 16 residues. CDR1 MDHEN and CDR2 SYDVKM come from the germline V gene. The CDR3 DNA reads TGTGCCAGCAGTAACGGTGGAAGGGATAGCAATCAGCCCCAGCATTTT. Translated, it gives CASSNGGRDSNQPQHF.

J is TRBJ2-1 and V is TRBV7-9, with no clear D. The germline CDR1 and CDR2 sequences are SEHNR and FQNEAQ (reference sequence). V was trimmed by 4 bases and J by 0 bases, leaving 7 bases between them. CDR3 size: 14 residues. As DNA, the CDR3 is TGTGCCAGCAGCTCGGCAGGCTCCTACAATGAGCAGTTCTTC. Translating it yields CASSSAGSYNEQFF. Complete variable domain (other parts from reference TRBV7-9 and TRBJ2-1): DTGVSQNPRHKITKRGQNVTFRCDPISEHNRLYWYRQTLGQGPEFLTYFQNEAQLEKSRLLSDRFSAERPKGSFSTLEIQRTEQGDSAMYLCASSSAGSYNEQFFGPGTRLTVL.

CDR3 in DNA: TGTGCCAGCAGCTTGGCCTTTAGGTTGAGCACAGATACGCAGTATTTT. It translates to CASSLAFRLSTDTQYF. V is TRBV5-8 and J is TRBJ2-3; no definite D call. There are 16 residues in the CDR3. V lost 0 bases, J lost 0 bases, and 11 bases lay in between. Germline-derived CDR1 and CDR2 are SGHTS and YDEGEE.

CDR3 coding DNA: TGCGCCAGCAGCCCCCAGGGCAGGCGACTCACAGATACGCAGTATTTT. Translation gives CASSPQGRRLTDTQYF. The V call is TRBV5-1, the J call TRBJ2-3; TRBD1 is a possible D gene (5 bases). The CDR3 consists of 16 residues. Between the trimmed V and J ends, which lost 4 bases and 2 bases, there was a span of 17 bases. Germline V gene data show CDR1 as SGHRS and CDR2 as YFSETQ. Variable domain in full (rest from reference TRBV5-1 and TRBJ2-3): KAGVTQTPRYLIKTRGQQVTLSCSPISGHRSVSWYQQTPGQGLQFLFEYFSETQRNKGNFPGRFSGRQFSNSRSEMNVSTLELGDSALYLCASSPQGRRLTDTQYFGPGTRLTVL.

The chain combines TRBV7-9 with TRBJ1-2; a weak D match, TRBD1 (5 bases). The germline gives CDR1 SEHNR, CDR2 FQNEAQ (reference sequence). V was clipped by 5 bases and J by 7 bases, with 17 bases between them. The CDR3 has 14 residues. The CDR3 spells CASSPFGTQVGYTF. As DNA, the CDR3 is TGTGCCAGCAGCCCTTTCGGGACTCAAGTTGGCTACACCTTC.

This CDR3 reads CASSSRRSEAFF. The CDR3, as DNA: TGTGCCAGCAGTTCCCGAAGGTCTGAAGCTTTCTTT. The gene calls are TRBV6-5 and TRBJ1-1; D is uncertain. Trimming removed 4 bases from V and 6 bases from J, with 9 bases in between. The CDR3 sequence is 12 residues long. Germline assignment: CDR1 MNHEY and CDR2 SVGAGI.

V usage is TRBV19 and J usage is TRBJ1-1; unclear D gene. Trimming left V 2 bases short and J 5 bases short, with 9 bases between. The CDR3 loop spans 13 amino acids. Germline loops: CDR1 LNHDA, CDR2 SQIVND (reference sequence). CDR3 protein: CASSIIRGTEAFF. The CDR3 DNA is TGTGCCAGTAGTATAATAAGAGGGACTGAAGCTTTCTTT.

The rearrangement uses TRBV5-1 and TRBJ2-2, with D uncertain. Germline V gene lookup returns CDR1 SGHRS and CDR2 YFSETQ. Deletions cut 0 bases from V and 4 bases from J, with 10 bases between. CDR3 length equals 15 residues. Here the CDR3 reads CASSLELGSTGELFF. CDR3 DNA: TGCGCCAGCAGCTTGGAGCTGGGTAGCACCGGGGAGCTGTTTTTT.

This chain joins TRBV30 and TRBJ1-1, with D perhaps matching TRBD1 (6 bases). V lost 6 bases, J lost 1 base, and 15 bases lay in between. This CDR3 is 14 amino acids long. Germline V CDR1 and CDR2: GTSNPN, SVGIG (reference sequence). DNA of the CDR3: TGTGCCTGCCGGTTGGGCAGGGGGAACACTGAAGCTTTCTTT. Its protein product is CACRLGRGNTEAFF.

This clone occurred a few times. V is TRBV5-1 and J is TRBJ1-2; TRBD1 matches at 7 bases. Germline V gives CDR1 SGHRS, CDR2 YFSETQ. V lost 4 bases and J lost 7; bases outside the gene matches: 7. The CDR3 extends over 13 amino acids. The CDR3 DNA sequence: TGCGCCAGCAGCCCAGACAGGGCGGCTGGCTACACCTTC. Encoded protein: CASSPDRAAGYTF.

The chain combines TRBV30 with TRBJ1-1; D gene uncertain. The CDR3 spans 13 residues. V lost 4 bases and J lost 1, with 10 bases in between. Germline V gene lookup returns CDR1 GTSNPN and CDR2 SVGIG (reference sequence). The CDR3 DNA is TGTGCCTGGACCGGGCCCTGGAACACTGAAGCTTTCTTT. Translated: CAWTGPWNTEAFF.